Presented here are 7 T cell receptor beta chains from one specimen sequenced in a study of blood T cells in healthy people across ages. Alongside a J-beta primer mix, a sample-barcoded 5' primer served in a second PCR lasting roughly 7 to 11 cycles. TCRdb reprocessed the 5' RACE reads with MiXCR, giving one entry per CDR3 protein. This table has 850,000 to 950,000 distinct CDR3 sequences, 29% appearing once. Sequenced: blood. These receptor sequences come from a woman older than 75 in good health.

This clonotype was seen many times. The chain is built from TRBV5-1 and TRBJ2-7; 9 bases match TRBD1. The CDR3 covers 15 residues. The junction had 2 bases not matched to a gene; V was cut back by 0 bases and J by 1 base. Germline V gene lookup returns CDR1 SGHRS and CDR2 YFSETQ. Written as DNA, the CDR3 is TGCGCCAGCAGCTTGGAGACAGGGGGTTCCTACGAGCAGTACTTC. Translation: CASSLETGGSYEQYF.

This clonotype was detected only a few times. This rearrangement joins TRBV3-1 to TRBJ2-1; tentatively, D is TRBD2 (5 bases). Germline V gene data show CDR1 as LGHDT and CDR2 as YNNKEL (reference sequence). Trimming stripped 1 base from V and 12 bases from J, with 10 bases between. The CDR3 totals 12 residues. The CDR3 protein is CASSQGREGQFF. The CDR3 nucleotides are TGTGCCAGCAGCCAAGGACGAGAGGGGCAGTTCTTC.

This clonotype showed up just a few times. A read error may explain this, as a much larger clone is one base away. The chain links TRBV3-1 to TRBJ2-5; 13 bases map to TRBD2. CDR3 length: 16 residues. Trimming took 1 base from V and 4 from J; bases not matched to a gene: 3. Germline V CDR1 and CDR2: LGHDT, YNNKEL (reference sequence). The CDR3 bases are TGTGCCAGCAGCCAAGGGCGACTAGCGGGGGGAGAGACCCAGTACTTC. This codes for CASSQGRLAGGETQYF.

This clonotype was detected only once. DNA of the CDR3: TGTGCCAGCTCACCAGATGGCCTGAACACTGAAGCTTTCTTT. Translated: CASSPDGLNTEAFF. The gene calls are TRBV18 and TRBJ1-1; D unresolved. The V gene's germline CDR1 is KGHSH and CDR2 LQKENI. This CDR3 contains 14 residues. Trimming removed 2 bases from V and 0 bases from J, with 7 bases in between.

The sample holds many counts of this clonotype. The chain has TRBV5-5 and TRBJ2-7, with D possibly called TRBD1 or TRBD2 (5 bases each). There are 17 residues in the CDR3. CDR1 and CDR2 from the germline V gene are SGHKS and YYEKEE (reference sequence). Between the trimmed V and J ends, which lost 0 bases and 3 bases, there was a span of 19 bases. The CDR3 DNA reads TGTGCCAGCAGCTTGGGGGGACGGGCAGGCCCCCTCTACGAGCAGTACTTC. Its translation is CASSLGGRAGPLYEQYF.

This clonotype was seen a few times. The rearrangement uses TRBV7-2 and TRBJ2-2; D is tentatively TRBD1 or TRBD2 (6 bases each). V was trimmed by 0 bases and J by 5 bases, leaving 13 bases between them. This CDR3 contains 16 residues. Germline lookup yields CDR1 SGHTA and CDR2 FQGNSA. CDR3 sequence reads: CASSLAGGFGTGELFF. The CDR3 DNA reads as TGTGCCAGCAGCTTAGCGGGGGGCTTTGGGACCGGGGAGCTGTTTTTT.

This clonotype was counted ten times or more. The J gene is TRBJ1-5, the V gene TRBV20-1; 8 nucleotides agree with TRBD1. J gave up 1 base and V 3 bases, and 2 bases lay outside the gene matches. Germline V gives CDR1 DFQATT, CDR2 SNEGSKA (reference sequence). The CDR3 has 14 amino acids. CDR3 coding DNA: TGCAGTGCTAGGACAGGGGAGAGCAATCAGCCCCAGCATTTT. Its protein product is CSARTGESNQPQHF.